A selection of T cell receptor beta chains follows, all from one sample in a study of blood T cell repertoires in COVID-19. Produced via immunoSEQ multiplex PCR; TCRdb's table is partial and in-frame only. The sample has about 410,000 clones; around 91% are singletons. The sequenced material came from peripheral blood. Receptor source: a woman aged 35 to 49 with COVID-19, enrolled during active disease. CDR3s leave out the opening cysteine and the closing phenylalanine or tryptophan. Part of the rows lack a size; the others show once, few, many or a class for expanded clones.

size: once
V: TRBV7-2
length: 15
CDR3: ASSLRSGGFNTGELF

size: .
V: TRBV7-3
length: 12
CDR3: ASSPLGPGTEAF

size: .
V: TRBV27
length: 14
CDR3: ASSFLRTGRDTEAF

size: .
V: TRBV27
length: 14
CDR3: ASSLIFRSGANVLT

size: .
V: TRBV19
length: 12
CDR3: ASSIDSTTQPQH

size: .
V: TRBV7-2
length: 13
CDR3: ASSLVLIGANVLT

size: .
V: TRBV6-5
length: 13
CDR3: ASSRTSGNSYEQY

size: .
V: TRBV7-2
length: 12
CDR3: ASSKTGTGTEAF

size: .
V: TRBV7-9
length: 12
CDR3: ASSVGQGSQPQH

size: once
V: TRBV3-1/TRBV3-2
length: 13
CDR3: ASSPGGNANSPLH

size: .
V: TRBV6-5
length: 12
CDR3: ASSTGSSGNTIY

size: .
V: TRBV3-1/TRBV3-2
length: 12
CDR3: ASSYGTGTYEQY

size: once
V: TRBV9
length: 17
CDR3: ASSVELGISRGSGNTIY

size: once
V: TRBV9
length: 13
CDR3: ASSVAWGGDYEQY

size: once
V: TRBV10-3
length: 12
CDR3: AISRTGANYGYT

size: .
V: TRBV5-4
length: 12
CDR3: ASSLGVSDTEAF

size: .
V: TRBV6-1
length: 14
CDR3: ASSEVSIGFNTEAF

size: once
V: TRBV18
length: 13
CDR3: ASSPGQGNNYGYT

size: once
V: TRBV30
length: 12
CDR3: AGGRGRRETEAF

size: few
V: TRBV12-3/TRBV12-4
length: 11
CDR3: ASSLIEGQPQH

size: .
V: TRBV29-1
length: 13
CDR3: SVGSPGQSSYEQY

size: .
V: TRBV10-1
length: 11
CDR3: ASSETRGETQY

size: .
V: TRBV9
length: 12
CDR3: ASSVLGGVTEAF

size: .
V: TRBV3-1/TRBV3-2
length: 10
CDR3: ASSPGGTEAF

size: .
V: TRBV6-6
length: 11
CDR3: ASGLQGSYGYT

size: few
V: TRBV6-4
length: 14
CDR3: ASSPLAGGNTGELF

size: .
V: TRBV9
length: 13
CDR3: ASSVGVEVNYGYT

size: .
V: TRBV27
length: 14
CDR3: ASSFRRGIGNTEAF

size: .
V: TRBV11-2
length: 14
CDR3: ASSFRAGAPSYEQY

size: .
V: TRBV6-5
length: 12
CDR3: ASSSTGEGSPLH

size: .
V: TRBV6-2/TRBV6-3
length: 12
CDR3: ASSYSRTGGRLF

size: .
V: TRBV28
length: 11
CDR3: ASSPPRNSPLH

size: .
V: TRBV6-5
length: 12
CDR3: ASSLGGAGSPLH

size: .
V: TRBV5-8
length: 15
CDR3: ASTPWGGQGADYGYT

size: .
V: TRBV6-4
length: 11
CDR3: ASSEASRDTQY

size: .
V: TRBV15
length: 12
CDR3: ATSTRYQSYEQY

size: .
V: TRBV24-1
length: 15
CDR3: ATSDGGGRTLQETQY

size: .
V: TRBV7-9
length: 10
CDR3: ASLENAGELF

size: .
V: TRBV24-1
length: 15
CDR3: ATSTPWAGTNTGELF